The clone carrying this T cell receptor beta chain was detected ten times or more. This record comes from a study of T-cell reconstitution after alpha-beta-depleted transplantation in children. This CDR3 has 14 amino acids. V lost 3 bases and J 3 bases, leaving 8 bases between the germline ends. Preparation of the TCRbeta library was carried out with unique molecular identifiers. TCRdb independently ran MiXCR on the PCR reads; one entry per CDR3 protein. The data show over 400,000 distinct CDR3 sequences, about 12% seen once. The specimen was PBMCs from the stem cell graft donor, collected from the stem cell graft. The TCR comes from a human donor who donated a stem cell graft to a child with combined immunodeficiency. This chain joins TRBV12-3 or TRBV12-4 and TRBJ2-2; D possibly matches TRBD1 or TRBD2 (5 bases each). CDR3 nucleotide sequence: TGTGCCAGCAGTTTCCGGGGCTACACCGGGGAGCTGTTTTTT. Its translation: CASSFRGYTGELFF.